Reported below is one T cell receptor beta chain. Its cognate antigen is unknown. The junction had 9 bases not matched to a gene; V was cut back by 6 bases and J by 9 bases. The CDR3 is 15 amino acids. Looked up from germline, CDR1 is SGHRS and CDR2 is YFSETQ. Profiling relied on immunoSEQ multiplex PCR, and the TCRdb table lists in-frame clones only, not all of them. The table records approximately 2.3 million clones, over 85% of them present only once. The data are from a study of shared clonotypes between healthy human individuals. General study results and limits: Only a few donors were included, so the genetic and exposure-history diversity represented was limited.

The TCR was taken from a man aged 18 to 30 in good health. Some clones in this sample may be carry-over from other donors' samples. Sample: naive CD4+ T cells from PBMCs. Subset described: CD45RA+ positively selected. The rearrangement uses TRBV5-1 and TRBJ2-1; 13 bases map to TRBD2. Here the CDR3 reads CASTLGLAGVGEQFF. The CDR3 region has the DNA TGCGCCAGCACCCTAGGACTAGCGGGAGTTGGTGAGCAGTTCTTC. The full variable domain, with the rest looked up from reference TRBV5-1 and TRBJ2-1, is KAGVTQTPRYLIKTRGQQVTLSCSPISGHRSVSWYQQTPGQGLQFLFEYFSETQRNKGNFPGRFSGRQFSNSRSEMNVSTLELGDSALYLCASTLGLAGVGEQFFGPGTRLTVL.